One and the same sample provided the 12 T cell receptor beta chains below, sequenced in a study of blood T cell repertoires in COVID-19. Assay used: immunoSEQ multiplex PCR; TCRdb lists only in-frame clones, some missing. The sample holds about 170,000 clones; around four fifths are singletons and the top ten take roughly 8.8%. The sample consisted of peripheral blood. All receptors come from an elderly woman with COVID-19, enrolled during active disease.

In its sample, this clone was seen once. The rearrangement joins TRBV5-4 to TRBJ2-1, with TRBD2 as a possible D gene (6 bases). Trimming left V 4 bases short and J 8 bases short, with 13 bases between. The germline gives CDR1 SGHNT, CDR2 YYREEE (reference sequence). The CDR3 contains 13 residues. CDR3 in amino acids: CASSPPGGDEQFF. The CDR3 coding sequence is TGTGCCAGCAGCCCGCCGGGCGGGGATGAGCAGTTCTTC.

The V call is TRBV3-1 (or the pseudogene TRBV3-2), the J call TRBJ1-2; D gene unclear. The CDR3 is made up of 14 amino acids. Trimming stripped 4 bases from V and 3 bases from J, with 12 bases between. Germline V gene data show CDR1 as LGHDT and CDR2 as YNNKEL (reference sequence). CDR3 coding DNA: TGTGCCAGCAGCCCTGTTCCGTCAGACTATGGCTACACCTTC. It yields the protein CASSPVPSDYGYTF.

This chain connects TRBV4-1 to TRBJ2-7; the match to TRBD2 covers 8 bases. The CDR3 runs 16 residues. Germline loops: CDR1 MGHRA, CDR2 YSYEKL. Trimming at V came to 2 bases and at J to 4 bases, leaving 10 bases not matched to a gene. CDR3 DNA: TGCGCCAGCAGCCAAACCCTGCGGGGACTAGTTTACGAGCAGTACTTC. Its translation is CASSQTLRGLVYEQYF.

The CDR3 protein is CASSPTREETQYF. In DNA, the CDR3 is TGTGCCAGCTCCCCTACTAGGGAAGAGACCCAGTACTTC. V gene TRBV18 combines with J gene TRBJ2-5; the D gene is possibly TRBD2 (5 bases). Germline values: CDR1 KGHSH, CDR2 LQKENI. Trimming removed 6 bases from V and 3 bases from J, with 11 bases in between. The CDR3 sequence is 13 residues long.

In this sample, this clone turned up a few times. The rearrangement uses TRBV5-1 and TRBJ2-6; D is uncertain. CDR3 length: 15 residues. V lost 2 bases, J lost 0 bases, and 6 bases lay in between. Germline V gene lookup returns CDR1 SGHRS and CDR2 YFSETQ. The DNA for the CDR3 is TGCGCCAGCAGCTTAGAGGCCTCTGGGGCCAACGTCCTGACTTTC. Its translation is CASSLEASGANVLTF.

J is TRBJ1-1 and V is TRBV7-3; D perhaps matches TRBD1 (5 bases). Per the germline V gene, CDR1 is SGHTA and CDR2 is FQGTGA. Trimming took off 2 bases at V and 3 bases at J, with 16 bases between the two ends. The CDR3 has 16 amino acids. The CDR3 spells CASSLAAGPRDTEAFF. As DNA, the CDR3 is TGTGCCAGCAGCTTAGCGGCAGGCCCCAGGGACACTGAAGCTTTCTTT.

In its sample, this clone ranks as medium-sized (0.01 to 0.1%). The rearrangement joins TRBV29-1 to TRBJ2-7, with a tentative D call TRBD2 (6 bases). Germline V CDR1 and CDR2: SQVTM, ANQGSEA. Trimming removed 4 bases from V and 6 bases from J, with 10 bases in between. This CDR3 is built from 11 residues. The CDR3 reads CSVVRGLEQYF. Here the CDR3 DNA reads TGCAGCGTTGTTAGGGGACTCGAGCAGTACTTC.

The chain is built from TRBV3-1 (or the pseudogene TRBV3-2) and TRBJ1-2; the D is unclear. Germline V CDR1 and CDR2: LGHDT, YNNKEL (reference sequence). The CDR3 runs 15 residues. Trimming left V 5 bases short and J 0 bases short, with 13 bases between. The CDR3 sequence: CASSFAPVTNYGYTF. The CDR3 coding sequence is TGTGCCAGCAGCTTCGCCCCGGTAACTAACTATGGCTACACCTTC.

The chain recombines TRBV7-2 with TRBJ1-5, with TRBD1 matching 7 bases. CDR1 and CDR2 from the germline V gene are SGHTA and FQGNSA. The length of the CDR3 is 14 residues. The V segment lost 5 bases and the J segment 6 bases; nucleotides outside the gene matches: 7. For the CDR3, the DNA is TGTGCCAGCAGCACCCGGACAGGAGGTCAGCCCCAGCATTTT. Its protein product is CASSTRTGGQPQHF.

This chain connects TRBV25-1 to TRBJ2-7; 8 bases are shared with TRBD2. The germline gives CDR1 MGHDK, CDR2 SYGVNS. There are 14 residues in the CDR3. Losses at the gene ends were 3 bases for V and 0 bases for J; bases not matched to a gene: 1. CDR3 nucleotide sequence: TGTGCCAGCAGTGAGGGACTAGTCTCCTACGAGCAGTACTTC. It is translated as CASSEGLVSYEQYF.

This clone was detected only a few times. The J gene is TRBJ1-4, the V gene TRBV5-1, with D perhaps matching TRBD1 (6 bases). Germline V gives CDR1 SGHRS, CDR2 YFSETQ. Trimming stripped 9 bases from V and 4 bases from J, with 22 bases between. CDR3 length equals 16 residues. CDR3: CAIYFTNRVINEKLFF. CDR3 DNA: TGCGCCATCTACTTTACTAACAGGGTGATTAATGAAAAACTGTTTTTT.

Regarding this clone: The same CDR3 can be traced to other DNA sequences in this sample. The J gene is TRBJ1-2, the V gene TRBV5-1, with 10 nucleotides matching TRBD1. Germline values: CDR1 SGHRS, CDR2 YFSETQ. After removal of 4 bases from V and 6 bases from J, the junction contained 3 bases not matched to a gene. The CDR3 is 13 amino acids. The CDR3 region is CASSPGTGDGYTF. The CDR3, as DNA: TGCGCCAGCAGCCCTGGGACAGGGGATGGCTACACCTTC.